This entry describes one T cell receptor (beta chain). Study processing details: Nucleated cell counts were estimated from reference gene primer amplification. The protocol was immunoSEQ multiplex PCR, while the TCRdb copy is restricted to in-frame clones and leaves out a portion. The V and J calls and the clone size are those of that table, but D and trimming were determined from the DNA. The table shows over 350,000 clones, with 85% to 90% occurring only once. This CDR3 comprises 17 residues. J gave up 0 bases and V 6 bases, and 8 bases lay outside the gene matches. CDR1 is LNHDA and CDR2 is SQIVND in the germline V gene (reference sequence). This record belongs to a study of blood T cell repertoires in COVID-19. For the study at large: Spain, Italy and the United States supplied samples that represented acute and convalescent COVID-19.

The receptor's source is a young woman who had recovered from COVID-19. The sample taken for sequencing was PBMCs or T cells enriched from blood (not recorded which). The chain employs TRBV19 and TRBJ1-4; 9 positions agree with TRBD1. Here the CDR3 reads CASSLTRQGATNEKLFF. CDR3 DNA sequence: TGTGCCAGTAGCCTAACCCGACAGGGGGCAACTAATGAAAAACTGTTTTTT.